The clone carrying this T cell receptor (beta chain) has more than one count but fewer than ten. What it binds is unknown. The data were obtained in a study of CD8 T cells in ankylosing spondylitis. Study results and caveats: A TCR beta motif of 8 or 9 highly homologous variants appeared characteristic of ankylosing spondylitis blood.

Unmatched junction bases numbered 6, after V lost 11 bases and J lost 0 bases. CDR3 length: 14 residues. CDR1 is SNHLY, CDR2 FYNNEI, per germline. One entry per CDR3 protein, called by TCRdb with MiXCR from the 5' RACE reads. The data hold roughly 200,000 distinct CDR3 sequences, with 9.5% to 15% observed a single time. The genes are TRBV2 and TRBJ1-1; 10 nucleotides agree with TRBD1. Material for sequencing was blood, either unsorted or a sorted T cell fraction (not recorded which). The clonotype originates from a male donor with ankylosing spondylitis or in good health (not recorded which). Written as DNA, the CDR3 is TGTGCCGGGACAGGGGTTGGGATGAACACTGAAGCTTTCTTT. Its protein is CAGTGVGMNTEAFF.